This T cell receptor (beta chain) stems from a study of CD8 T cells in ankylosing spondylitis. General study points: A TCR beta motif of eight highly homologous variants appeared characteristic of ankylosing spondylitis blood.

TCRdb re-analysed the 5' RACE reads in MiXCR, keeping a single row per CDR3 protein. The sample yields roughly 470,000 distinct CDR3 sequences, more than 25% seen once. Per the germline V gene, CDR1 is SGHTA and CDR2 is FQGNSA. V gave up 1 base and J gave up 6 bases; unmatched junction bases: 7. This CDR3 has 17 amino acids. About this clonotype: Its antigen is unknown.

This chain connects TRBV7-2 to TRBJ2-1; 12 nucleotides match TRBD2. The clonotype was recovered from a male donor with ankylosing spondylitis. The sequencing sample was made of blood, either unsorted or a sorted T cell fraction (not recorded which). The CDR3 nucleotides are TGTGCCAGCAGCTTAGGAGGTCTAGCGGGAGGGCTCAATGAGCAGTTCTTC. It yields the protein CASSLGGLAGGLNEQFF.